The rows below give T cell receptor beta chains drawn from one sample of a study of T cells in Graves' hyperthyroidism and ophthalmopathy. TCRdb passed the multiplex PCR reads through MiXCR, listing each CDR3 protein once. The sample lists 550,000 to 600,000 distinct CDR3 sequences; 12% to 15% were seen once. Sequenced input: blood. Every receptor here comes from a woman younger than 30 with Graves' ophthalmopathy. Each CDR3 is given with its conserved first and last residue. D genes are given only for firm matches. Not every row has a clone size; where given, it reads once, few, many or a size class.

clone size,V gene,D gene,J gene,CDR3 DNA,CDR3 protein
few,TRBV20-1,.,TRBJ1-5,TGCAGTGCCTATGACCCCCGGGGGGACAATCAGCCCCAGCATTTT,CSAYDPRGDNQPQHF
many,TRBV20-1,.,TRBJ1-1,TGCAGTGCCACCCCAGGGCTGAACACTGAAGCTTTCTTT,CSATPGLNTEAFF
many,TRBV5-6,.,TRBJ1-5,TGTGCCAGCAGTGGGGCTACCTCACGACAGCCCCAGCATTTT,CASSGATSRQPQHF
many,TRBV11-3,.,TRBJ1-2,TGTGCCAGCAGCTTACCTCAGGGCAGCGGCTACACCTTC,CASSLPQGSGYTF
many,TRBV20-1,.,TRBJ2-1,TGCAGTGCTAGAGATTTGCTAGCCCCCTACAATGAGCAGTTCTTC,CSARDLLAPYNEQFF
.,TRBV27,TRBD1,TRBJ2-4,TGTGCCAGCAGTCGAGTCCCGGGACAGGGAGGAAACATTCAGTACTTC,CASSRVPGQGGNIQYF
many,TRBV6-2/TRBV6-3,TRBD2,TRBJ2-5,TGTGCCAGCAGTTACCTAGCGGGAGTACAAGAGACCCAGTACTTC,CASSYLAGVQETQYF
.,TRBV4-1,.,TRBJ1-4,TGCGCCAGCAGCCACCGCGACCCGACTAGAGGAGAAAAACTGTTTTTT,CASSHRDPTRGEKLFF
few,TRBV4-2,TRBD1,TRBJ2-3,TGTGCCAGCAGCCAAGATTCCCCTGACAGGGGGACCACAGATACGCAGTATTTT,CASSQDSPDRGTTDTQYF
few,TRBV7-9,TRBD2,TRBJ2-7,TGTGCCAGCAGCTTAGCGGGGGCCCTAGCGGGAGAGTACGAGCAGTACTTC,CASSLAGALAGEYEQYF
many,TRBV7-9,.,TRBJ2-7,TGTGCCAGCAGCCCCGCACAGGGCTACGAGCAGTACTTC,CASSPAQGYEQYF
.,TRBV12-3/TRBV12-4,.,TRBJ2-1,TGTGCCAGCAGTTTTCCCGAACAATATAATGAGCAGTTCTTC,CASSFPEQYNEQFF
many,TRBV3-1,.,TRBJ2-7,TGTGCCAGCAGCCAAGATCTGGAGCGGGTGGCTTACGAGCAGTACTTC,CASSQDLERVAYEQYF
few,TRBV7-2,.,TRBJ2-7,TGTGCCAGCAGCTTAGCGGGGGAGGCAGGGCCCTACGAGCAGTACTTC,CASSLAGEAGPYEQYF
many,TRBV29-1,TRBD1,TRBJ2-1,TGCAGCGTGACCGGGACAGGGGTACCTGAGCAGTTCTTC,CSVTGTGVPEQFF
.,TRBV20-1,.,TRBJ2-1,TGCAGTGCTAGAGGACTAAATGCCGATGAGCAGTTCTTC,CSARGLNADEQFF
few,TRBV4-2,.,TRBJ2-7,TGTGCCAGCAGCCAAGTGGTACAGCAGCCACCCTACGAGCAGTACTTC,CASSQVVQQPPYEQYF